The sequence of this T cell receptor beta chain was determined in a study of T-cell memory formation after mild COVID-19. Turning to the study itself: TCR clusters were largely donor specific.

CDR1 LGHNA and CDR2 YNFKEQ come from the germline V gene. V lost 4 bases, J lost 0 bases, and 4 bases stayed unmatched. The CDR3 sequence is 15 residues long. TCR alpha and TCR beta cDNA libraries with sample barcodes and UMIs came from 5'RACE using constant-segment primers. TCRdb re-analysed the 5' RACE reads in MiXCR, keeping a single row per CDR3 protein. Of over 120,000 distinct CDR3 sequences listed, under 25% are singletons. The TCR originated in an adult woman who had mild COVID-19 (a few samples of this study predate the infection). Cell type and time point are not known. What was sequenced was PBMCs or a T cell subset sorted from them (not recorded which). The J gene is TRBJ2-3, the V gene TRBV4-2; 7 positions match TRBD1. The CDR3 reads CASSPPGQSTDTQYF. The DNA for the CDR3 is TGTGCCAGCAGCCCCCCGGGACAGAGCACAGATACGCAGTATTTT.